A single sample is the source of the 6 T cell receptor beta chains below, sequenced in a study of cytotoxic CD8 clonotypes in ibrutinib-treated CLL. The repertoire was sequenced with immunoSEQ multiplex PCR; TCRdb's copy has only in-frame clones and lacks some. The top ten hold 3.5% to 5.5% of the sample, which has 160,000 or so clones, approximately 80% seen once. The sequencing here drew on PBMCs, taken after 24 months of ibrutinib treatment. The receptors were gathered from a human donor with chronic lymphocytic leukemia.

This chain's CDR3 is CASRRDRVPGYTF. In nucleotides, the CDR3 is TGTGCCAGCAGGAGGGACAGGGTACCTGGCTACACCTTC. The chain combines TRBV6-5 with TRBJ1-2; 9 bases agree with TRBD1. CDR1 MNHEY and CDR2 SVGAGI come from the germline V gene. Trimming cost V 6 bases and J 7 bases; bases outside gene matches: 6. The CDR3 consists of 13 residues.

The gene calls are TRBV28 and TRBJ2-5; TRBD2 matches at 16 bases. The CDR3 spans 16 residues. Losses at the gene ends were 6 bases for V and 5 bases for J; bases not matched to a gene: 6. Germline lookup yields CDR1 MDHEN and CDR2 SYDVKM. The CDR3 loop is CASRTPGLAGGETQYF. The CDR3 region has the DNA TGTGCCAGCAGAACACCGGGACTAGCGGGAGGGGAGACCCAGTACTTC. The full variable domain, completed using reference TRBV28 and TRBJ2-5, is DVKVTQSSRYLVKRTGEKVFLECVQDMDHENMFWYRQDPGLGLRLIYFSYDVKMKEKGDIPEGYSVSREKKERFSLILESASTNQTSMYLCASRTPGLAGGETQYFGPGTRLLVL.

The rearrangement uses TRBV7-2 and TRBJ1-2; unclear D gene. Germline V gene lookup returns CDR1 SGHTA and CDR2 FQGNSA. CDR3 length: 13 amino acids. V lost 0 bases and J lost 7, with 9 bases in between. The DNA for the CDR3 is TGTGCCAGCAGCTTAGCGCGGGAGGGTGGCTACACCTTC. It encodes CASSLAREGGYTF. Using reference TRBV7-2 and TRBJ1-2 for the parts outside the CDR3, the full variable domain is GAGVSQSPSNKVTEKGKDVELRCDPISGHTALYWYRQSLGQGLEFLIYFQGNSAPDKSGLPSDRFSAERTGGSVSTLTIQRTQQEDSAVYLCASSLAREGGYTFGSGTRLTVV.

The chain links TRBV9 to TRBJ2-7; TRBD1 matches 8 bases. J gave up 7 bases and V 0 bases, and 3 bases lay outside the gene matches. There are 13 residues in the CDR3. Germline V gives CDR1 SGDLS, CDR2 YYNGEE. The CDR3 DNA reads as TGTGCCAGCAGCGTAGTGACAGGGGATGAGCAGTACTTC. This sequence encodes CASSVVTGDEQYF.

Here the CDR3 reads CASSPQGGNTEAFF. The CDR3 bases are TGTGCCAGCAGCCCCCAGGGTGGGAACACTGAAGCTTTCTTT. The rearrangement links TRBV7-2 to TRBJ1-1, with a weak D call TRBD1 (5 bases). CDR1 SGHTA and CDR2 FQGNSA come from the germline V gene. There are 14 residues in the CDR3. V was pared by 5 bases and J by 1 base, with 11 bases between.

The J gene is TRBJ2-7, the V gene TRBV6-5, with D perhaps assigned TRBD1 or TRBD2 (5 bases each). Trimming pared 2 bases from V and 2 bases from J, leaving 10 bases between. Germline-derived CDR1 and CDR2 are MNHEY and SVGAGI. The CDR3 sequence is 14 residues long. The CDR3 DNA reads TGTGCCAGCAGTTACCGGGACGGACCCTACGAGCAGTACTTC. Its translation is CASSYRDGPYEQYF.